What follows is one T cell receptor (beta chain) and its context. Its antigen is undetermined. This sample stems from a study of cytomegalovirus exposure and HLA in healthy donors. Study-level information: Approximately 80 million unique TCRs, all from HLA-typed donors, were included in an early release of the data. Regarding the study as a whole: Sequences of the TCR beta chain were said to predict the HLA-A and HLA-B alleles of most subjects accurately. Researchers counted around 170 TCR beta chains as cytomegalovirus-associated. It was in a later analysis that TCR association rates were seen to vary by HLA locus, highest for DRB1 and lowest for HLA-C.

The PCR had 60 Vbeta and 13 Jbeta primers. Sequencing was performed with immunoSEQ multiplex PCR; in TCRdb, only in-frame clones are kept and a portion is missing. The table has 150,000 to 200,000 clones, 82% seen once. Germline trimming cut 3 bases from V and 2 bases from J; bases unmatched to any gene: 5. This CDR3 spans 15 amino acids. Per the germline V gene, CDR1 is MNHEY and CDR2 is SVGAGI. The clonotype was recovered from a man aged 40-49 years in good health and CMV-seronegative. The sequenced sample was PBMCs. The chain joins TRBV6-5 to TRBJ2-7; TRBD1 agrees at 9 bases. The CDR3 protein is CASSYQGQGTYEQYF. CDR3 DNA: TGTGCCAGCAGTTATCAAGGACAGGGGACCTACGAGCAGTACTTC.